This T cell receptor (beta chain) was profiled in a study of blood T cell repertoires in COVID-19. In the study overall: From T cells, B-cell-depleted T cells, or PBMCs came the material, which was cDNA or gDNA.

Under the authors' procedure: How many nucleated cells were present was estimated from reference gene primer amplification. TCRdb's copy holds only in-frame clones and misses some; the assay was immunoSEQ multiplex PCR. That table furnishes V, J and clone size, whereas the DNA furnished D and trimming. The profile covers hundreds of thousands of clones, with 90% appearing a single time and 1.7% taken by the ten largest. Material: PBMCs or T cells enriched from blood (not recorded which). This receptor was taken from a woman aged 18-29 years with acute COVID-19.

CDR3 sequence reads: CASSLPQGAINSPLHF. CDR3 bases: TGTGCCAGCAGTTTACCGCAGGGGGCAATTAATTCACCCCTCCACTTT. V gene TRBV28 combines with J gene TRBJ1-6; 8 bases fit TRBD1. There are 16 residues in the CDR3. Germline V lookup: CDR1 MDHEN, CDR2 SYDVKM. Trimming at V came to 2 bases and at J to 6 bases, leaving 6 bases not matched to a gene.